Following are 7 T cell receptor beta chains from one sample sequenced in a study of cytomegalovirus exposure and HLA in healthy donors (dated by TCRdb to about 2017). The library was generated by the immunoSEQ multiplex PCR assay. For the multiplex PCR, a mixture combining 60 forward primers for TCR Vbeta segments and 13 reverse primers for TCR Jbeta segments was used. TCRdb took this table from immuneACCESS and kept in-frame rearrangements with V and J called. Such tables lack part of the clones; where checked against another copy, unresolved V genes explain under half of the gap, and the rest is unexplained. For this sample the table gives some 160,000 clones, of which 80% to 85% were detected only once. In total, the top ten clones hold roughly 3.4% of the sample. Sequencing input: PBMCs. The receptor source for this set is a male donor in good health and CMV-seronegative.

The chain employs TRBV5-6 and TRBJ2-3; D perhaps matches TRBD2 (7 bases). Per germline, CDR1 SGHDT and CDR2 YYEEEE. CDR3 length: 15 residues. V lost 2 bases and J 3 bases, leaving 13 bases between the germline ends. Here the CDR3 DNA reads TGTGCCAGCAGCTTTATCCGGGGGGCGACAGATACGCAGTATTTT. Translation: CASSFIRGATDTQYF.

The chain recombines TRBV27 with TRBJ1-2; D is unresolved. The V gene's germline CDR1 is MNHEY and CDR2 SMNVEV (reference sequence). The CDR3 contains 15 residues. The germline V and J ends were trimmed by 5 bases and 7 bases, with 20 bases remaining between them. The CDR3 protein is CASSIAKAGSGGYTF. The CDR3 bases are TGTGCCAGCAGTATCGCTAAGGCGGGGTCGGGTGGCTACACCTTC.

The V and J genes are TRBV7-9 and TRBJ2-5; D gene unclear. The CDR3 runs 14 residues. V was trimmed by 5 bases and J by 5 bases, leaving 15 bases between them. The germline V gene encodes CDR1 SEHNR and CDR2 FQNEAQ (reference sequence). CDR3 loop: CASSRSQVSETQYF. Written as DNA, the CDR3 is TGTGCCAGCAGCCGTAGTCAGGTATCGGAGACCCAGTACTTC.

This chain connects TRBV27 to TRBJ1-1; D is possibly TRBD1 (6 bases). This CDR3 comprises 15 residues. With 5 bases removed from V and 3 bases from J, the gap between germline ends came to 16 bases. Germline CDR1 and CDR2: MNHEY and SMNVEV (reference sequence). DNA for the CDR3: TGTGCCAGCAGTCGCAGGGGAGGGGGAGACACTGAAGCTTTCTTT. Encoded protein: CASSRRGGGDTEAFF.

The chain joins TRBV6-1 to TRBJ1-3; 9 bases are a match to TRBD1. The trim removed 6 bases at V and 2 bases at J, leaving 5 bases unmatched. CDR3 length: 15 amino acids. CDR1 is MNHNS and CDR2 is SASEGT in the germline V gene. CDR3 region: CASREQGAAGNTIYF. The DNA for the CDR3 is TGTGCCAGCAGAGAACAGGGGGCTGCTGGAAACACCATATATTTT.

This rearrangement joins TRBV11-1 to TRBJ1-1; perhaps TRBD1 as D (5 bases). Germline V lookup: CDR1 SGHAT, CDR2 FQDESV (reference sequence). V was clipped by 2 bases and J by 3 bases, with 13 bases between them. This CDR3 has 15 residues. CDR3 sequence: CASSLIQGWDTEAFF. CDR3 nucleotide sequence: TGTGCCAGCAGCTTAATTCAGGGTTGGGACACTGAAGCTTTCTTT.

The chain uses TRBV7-3 and TRBJ2-3, with no clear D. This CDR3 has 12 amino acids. The ends were cut back, 4 bases at V and 2 bases at J, with 4 bases in the middle. Per germline, CDR1 SGHTA and CDR2 FQGTGA. The CDR3 spells CASSSLTDTQYF. CDR3 coding DNA: TGTGCCAGCAGCTCCCTCACAGATACGCAGTATTTT.